This is a list of T cell receptor beta chains from one sample in a study of blood T cell repertoires in COVID-19. Some clones are missing from TCRdb's copy, which holds only in-frame ones; the method was immunoSEQ multiplex PCR. The table shows approximately 3,000 clones, with just over 90% occurring only once. What was sequenced was peripheral blood. These TCRs come from a human donor in a cohort sampled during active COVID-19. CDR3s include the opening cysteine and the closing phenylalanine or tryptophan. The order of the fields is D gene, clone size, V gene, J gene, CDR3 protein, CDR3 DNA. D genes are given only for firm matches. A row's size may be missing; if present it is once, few, many or a size class.

D gene: TRBD2
clone size: -
V gene: TRBV19
J gene: TRBJ2-1
CDR3 protein: CASSPAGTSGQTEQFF
CDR3 DNA: TGTGCCAGTTCACCAGCCGGGACTAGCGGTCAAACGGAGCAGTTCTTC

D gene: -
clone size: -
V gene: TRBV6-5
J gene: TRBJ1-2
CDR3 protein: CASSLRQATGYGYTF
CDR3 DNA: TGTGCCAGCAGTTTACGACAGGCTACGGGGTATGGCTACACCTTC

D gene: TRBD2
clone size: once
V gene: TRBV6-6
J gene: TRBJ2-5
CDR3 protein: CASLSRGGRETQYF
CDR3 DNA: TGTGCCAGCCTGAGCCGGGGGGGGCGAGAGACCCAGTACTTC

D gene: TRBD1
clone size: once
V gene: TRBV15
J gene: TRBJ2-7
CDR3 protein: CATSRDRDRGVQYF
CDR3 DNA: TGTGCCACCAGCAGAGATAGGGACAGGGGAGTGCAGTACTTC

D gene: TRBD1
clone size: once
V gene: TRBV19
J gene: TRBJ2-1
CDR3 protein: CASGQGASYNEQFF
CDR3 DNA: TGTGCCAGTGGGCAGGGGGCTTCCTACAATGAGCAGTTCTTC

D gene: TRBD1
clone size: -
V gene: TRBV7-8
J gene: TRBJ2-5
CDR3 protein: CASSLRGQGGETQYF
CDR3 DNA: TGTGCCAGCAGCCTCCGGGGACAGGGGGGAGAGACCCAGTACTTC

D gene: TRBD1
clone size: -
V gene: TRBV10-3
J gene: TRBJ1-4
CDR3 protein: CASGGQVVEKLFF
CDR3 DNA: TGTGCCTCCGGGGGACAGGTCGTTGAAAAACTGTTTTTT

D gene: -
clone size: -
V gene: TRBV18
J gene: TRBJ1-5
CDR3 protein: CASSPPGGGRGNQPQHF
CDR3 DNA: TGTGCCAGCTCACCACCGGGGGGGGGCAGGGGCAATCAGCCCCAGCATTTT

D gene: -
clone size: -
V gene: TRBV5-1
J gene: TRBJ2-2
CDR3 protein: CASSLGQWNTGELFF
CDR3 DNA: TGCGCCAGCAGCTTAGGACAGTGGAACACCGGGGAGCTGTTTTTT

D gene: -
clone size: -
V gene: TRBV6-5
J gene: TRBJ2-3
CDR3 protein: CASTKQAKSTDTQYF
CDR3 DNA: TGTGCCAGCACTAAACAGGCGAAATCCACAGATACGCAGTATTTT

D gene: -
clone size: -
V gene: TRBV5-8
J gene: TRBJ2-1
CDR3 protein: CASSRPKTPNFYNEQFF
CDR3 DNA: TGTGCCAGCAGCCGACCTAAGACACCAAACTTCTACAATGAGCAGTTCTTC

D gene: TRBD1
clone size: -
V gene: TRBV5-1
J gene: TRBJ1-1
CDR3 protein: CASSFGQVVSEAFF
CDR3 DNA: TGCGCCAGCAGCTTTGGACAGGTGGTCTCTGAAGCTTTCTTT

D gene: -
clone size: few
V gene: TRBV7-9
J gene: TRBJ2-7
CDR3 protein: CASSPGTTQYEQYF
CDR3 DNA: TGTGCCAGCAGCCCAGGGACAACCCAGTACGAGCAGTACTTC

D gene: TRBD2
clone size: once
V gene: TRBV7-8
J gene: TRBJ2-7
CDR3 protein: CASSLTPGLATAPYF
CDR3 DNA: TGTGCCAGCAGCCTGACCCCGGGACTAGCGACAGCCCCGTACTTC

D gene: TRBD2
clone size: -
V gene: TRBV11-2
J gene: TRBJ2-5
CDR3 protein: CASSLTSGGETQYF
CDR3 DNA: TGTGCCAGCAGCTTAACTAGCGGGGGGGAGACCCAGTACTTC

D gene: -
clone size: -
V gene: TRBV19
J gene: TRBJ1-4
CDR3 protein: CASSVATNEKLFF
CDR3 DNA: TGTGCCAGTAGTGTCGCAACTAATGAAAAACTGTTTTTT

D gene: TRBD1
clone size: -
V gene: TRBV19
J gene: TRBJ2-7
CDR3 protein: CASSVDRASYEQYF
CDR3 DNA: TGTGCCAGTAGTGTCGACAGGGCCTCCTACGAGCAGTACTTC

D gene: TRBD1
clone size: once
V gene: TRBV3-1/TRBV3-2
J gene: TRBJ2-3
CDR3 protein: CASSQNRGDFSTDTQYF
CDR3 DNA: TGTGCCAGCAGCCAGAACAGGGGAGACTTTAGCACAGATACGCAGTATTTT

D gene: -
clone size: -
V gene: TRBV4-3
J gene: TRBJ1-6
CDR3 protein: CASSQGTAYNSPLHF
CDR3 DNA: TGCGCCAGCAGCCAAGGGACAGCGTATAATTCACCCCTCCACTTT

D gene: TRBD2
clone size: -
V gene: TRBV3-1/TRBV3-2
J gene: TRBJ2-1
CDR3 protein: CASSRRTGTSGSNEQFF
CDR3 DNA: TGTGCCAGCAGCCGTAGAACCGGGACTAGCGGGAGCAATGAGCAGTTCTTC

D gene: TRBD1
clone size: -
V gene: TRBV10-3
J gene: TRBJ1-1
CDR3 protein: CAISGGQGGDTEAFF
CDR3 DNA: TGTGCCATCAGTGGAGGACAGGGGGGCGACACTGAAGCTTTCTTT

D gene: TRBD1
clone size: -
V gene: TRBV7-8
J gene: TRBJ2-7
CDR3 protein: CASSYGQGNYEQYF
CDR3 DNA: TGTGCCAGCAGCTACGGACAGGGAAACTACGAGCAGTACTTC

D gene: -
clone size: -
V gene: TRBV11-2
J gene: TRBJ1-2
CDR3 protein: CASSFSTYYGYTF
CDR3 DNA: TGTGCCAGCAGCTTCTCCACCTATTATGGCTACACCTTC

D gene: TRBD1
clone size: few
V gene: TRBV3-1/TRBV3-2
J gene: TRBJ1-5
CDR3 protein: CASSQNRGLSPQPQHF
CDR3 DNA: TGTGCCAGCAGCCAGAACAGGGGGTTAAGTCCTCAGCCCCAGCATTTT

D gene: -
clone size: -
V gene: TRBV7-9
J gene: TRBJ2-7
CDR3 protein: CASSFGQGLGNEQYF
CDR3 DNA: TGTGCCAGCAGCTTTGGCCAGGGGCTTGGTAACGAGCAGTACTTC

D gene: -
clone size: -
V gene: TRBV18
J gene: TRBJ1-1
CDR3 protein: CASSPSQGSTEAFF
CDR3 DNA: TGTGCCAGCTCACCATCTCAGGGAAGCACTGAAGCTTTCTTT

D gene: TRBD1
clone size: -
V gene: TRBV28
J gene: TRBJ2-2
CDR3 protein: CASSERQGVPGTGELFF
CDR3 DNA: TGTGCCAGCAGTGAAAGACAGGGGGTTCCGGGCACCGGGGAGCTGTTTTTT

D gene: -
clone size: -
V gene: TRBV6-2/TRBV6-3
J gene: TRBJ2-5
CDR3 protein: CASSPPARQETQYF
CDR3 DNA: TGTGCCAGCAGCCCCCCGGCCAGGCAAGAGACCCAGTACTTC

D gene: TRBD2
clone size: -
V gene: TRBV6-2/TRBV6-3
J gene: TRBJ2-5
CDR3 protein: CASSYEGLAGGQHF
CDR3 DNA: TGTGCCAGCAGTTACGAGGGACTAGCGGGGGGCCAGCACTTC

D gene: -
clone size: -
V gene: TRBV6-6
J gene: TRBJ1-2
CDR3 protein: CASGLWGYTF
CDR3 DNA: TGTGCCAGCGGCCTTTGGGGCTACACCTTC

D gene: -
clone size: -
V gene: TRBV18
J gene: TRBJ1-3
CDR3 protein: CASSPAEGNTIYF
CDR3 DNA: TGTGCCAGCTCACCCGCGGAGGGAAACACCATATATTTT

D gene: TRBD1
clone size: once
V gene: TRBV7-3
J gene: TRBJ1-1
CDR3 protein: CASSPRDRSRVTEAFF
CDR3 DNA: TGTGCCAGCAGCCCCAGGGACAGATCTAGGGTCACTGAAGCTTTCTTT

D gene: TRBD1
clone size: -
V gene: TRBV3-1/TRBV3-2
J gene: TRBJ1-3
CDR3 protein: CASSRDREPFGNTIYF
CDR3 DNA: TGTGCCAGCAGCCGGGACAGGGAACCATTTGGAAACACCATATATTTT

D gene: -
clone size: -
V gene: TRBV6-6
J gene: TRBJ2-5
CDR3 protein: CASSYTGTRQETQYF
CDR3 DNA: TGTGCCAGCAGTTACACCGGGACACGCCAAGAGACCCAGTACTTC

D gene: -
clone size: -
V gene: TRBV28
J gene: TRBJ2-7
CDR3 protein: CASSLGAPYEQYF
CDR3 DNA: TGTGCCAGCAGTTTGGGGGCACCCTACGAGCAGTACTTC

D gene: TRBD1
clone size: -
V gene: TRBV5-5
J gene: TRBJ2-3
CDR3 protein: CASRGQASTDTQYF
CDR3 DNA: TGTGCCAGCAGGGGACAGGCTAGCACAGATACGCAGTATTTT

D gene: TRBD1
clone size: -
V gene: TRBV28
J gene: TRBJ2-7
CDR3 protein: CASSPGGQGKSEQYF
CDR3 DNA: TGTGCCAGCAGCCCGGGGGGACAGGGGAAGAGCGAGCAGTACTTC

D gene: TRBD1
clone size: -
V gene: TRBV5-1
J gene: TRBJ2-3
CDR3 protein: CASSSQGAGDTQYF
CDR3 DNA: TGCGCCAGCAGTTCACAGGGGGCCGGAGATACGCAGTATTTT

D gene: -
clone size: -
V gene: TRBV7-2
J gene: TRBJ2-1
CDR3 protein: CASSLARSIDEQFF
CDR3 DNA: TGTGCCAGCAGCTTAGCGCGAAGTATCGATGAGCAGTTCTTC

D gene: -
clone size: -
V gene: TRBV9
J gene: TRBJ1-5
CDR3 protein: CASSVSGSNQPQHF
CDR3 DNA: TGTGCCAGCAGCGTGTCGGGGAGCAATCAGCCCCAGCATTTT

D gene: TRBD1
clone size: -
V gene: TRBV7-8
J gene: TRBJ2-5
CDR3 protein: CASGSPGQGGETQYF
CDR3 DNA: TGTGCCAGCGGAAGTCCGGGACAGGGAGGGGAGACCCAGTACTTC

D gene: -
clone size: -
V gene: TRBV18
J gene: TRBJ2-1
CDR3 protein: CASSPPGGMSNEQFF
CDR3 DNA: TGTGCCAGCTCACCACCAGGGGGTATGAGTAATGAGCAGTTCTTC

D gene: TRBD1
clone size: -
V gene: TRBV9
J gene: TRBJ2-5
CDR3 protein: CASGDSHQETQYF
CDR3 DNA: TGTGCCAGCGGGGACAGCCACCAAGAGACCCAGTACTTC

D gene: TRBD1
clone size: -
V gene: TRBV13
J gene: TRBJ1-1
CDR3 protein: CASSLRQGAVNTEAFF
CDR3 DNA: TGTGCCAGCAGCTTGCGACAGGGAGCGGTGAACACTGAAGCTTTCTTT

D gene: TRBD1
clone size: -
V gene: TRBV12-3/TRBV12-4
J gene: TRBJ1-2
CDR3 protein: CASSTGTGHGYTF
CDR3 DNA: TGTGCCAGCAGTACCGGGACAGGGCATGGCTACACCTTC

D gene: TRBD2
clone size: -
V gene: TRBV9
J gene: TRBJ2-7
CDR3 protein: CASSERESSYEQYF
CDR3 DNA: TGTGCCAGCAGCGAGCGGGAGAGCTCCTACGAGCAGTACTTC